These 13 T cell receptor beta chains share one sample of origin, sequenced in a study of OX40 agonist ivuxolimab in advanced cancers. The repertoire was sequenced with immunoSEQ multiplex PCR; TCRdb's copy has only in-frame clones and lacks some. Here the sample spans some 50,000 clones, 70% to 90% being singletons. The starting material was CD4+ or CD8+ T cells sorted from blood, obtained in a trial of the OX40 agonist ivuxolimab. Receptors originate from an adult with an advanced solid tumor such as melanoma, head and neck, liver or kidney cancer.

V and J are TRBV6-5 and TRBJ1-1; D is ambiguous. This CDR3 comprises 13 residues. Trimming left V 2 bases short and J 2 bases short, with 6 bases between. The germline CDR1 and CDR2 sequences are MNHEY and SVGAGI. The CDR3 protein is CASSYLRNTEAFF. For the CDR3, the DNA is TGTGCCAGCAGTTACCTTCGAAACACTGAAGCTTTCTTT.

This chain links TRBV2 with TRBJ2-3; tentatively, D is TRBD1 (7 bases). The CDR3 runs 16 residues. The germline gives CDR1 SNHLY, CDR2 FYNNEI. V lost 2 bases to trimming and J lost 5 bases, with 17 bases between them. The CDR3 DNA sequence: TGTGCCAGCAGTGAAACCGGGACAGTGGGAGGAGATACGCAGTATTTT. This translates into CASSETGTVGGDTQYF.

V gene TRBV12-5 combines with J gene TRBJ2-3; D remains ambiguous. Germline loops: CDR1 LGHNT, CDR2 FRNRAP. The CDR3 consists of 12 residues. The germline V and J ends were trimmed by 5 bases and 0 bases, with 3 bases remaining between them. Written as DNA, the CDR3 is TGTGCTAGTGGTGGCAGCACAGATACGCAGTATTTT. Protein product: CASGGSTDTQYF.

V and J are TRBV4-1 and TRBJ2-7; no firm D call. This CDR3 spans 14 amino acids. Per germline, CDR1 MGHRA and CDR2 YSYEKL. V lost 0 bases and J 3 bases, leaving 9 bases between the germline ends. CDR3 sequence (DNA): TGCGCCAGCAGCCAAGATAGATCAGGCTACGAGCAGTACTTC. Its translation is CASSQDRSGYEQYF.

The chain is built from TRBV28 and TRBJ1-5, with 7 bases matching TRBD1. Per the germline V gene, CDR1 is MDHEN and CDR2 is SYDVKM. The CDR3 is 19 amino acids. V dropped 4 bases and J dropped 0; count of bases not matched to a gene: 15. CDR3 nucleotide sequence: TGTGCCAGCAGTTCCCACGTGGGGACAGCGAGGTATAGCAATCAGCCCCAGCATTTT. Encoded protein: CASSSHVGTARYSNQPQHF.

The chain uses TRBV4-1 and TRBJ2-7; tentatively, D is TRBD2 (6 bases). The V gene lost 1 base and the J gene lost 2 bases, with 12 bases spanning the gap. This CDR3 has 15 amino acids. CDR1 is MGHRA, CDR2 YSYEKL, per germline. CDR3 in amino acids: CASSQGGAGPYEQYF. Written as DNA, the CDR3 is TGCGCCAGCAGCCAAGGGGGAGCGGGCCCCTACGAGCAGTACTTC.

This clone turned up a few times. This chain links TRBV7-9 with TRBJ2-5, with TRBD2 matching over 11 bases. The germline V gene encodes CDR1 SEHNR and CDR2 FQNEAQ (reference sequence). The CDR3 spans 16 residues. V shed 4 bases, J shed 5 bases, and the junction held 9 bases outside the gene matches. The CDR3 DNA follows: TGTGCCAGCAGCTCCGCGTCTAGCGGGAGGAGGGAGACCCAGTACTTC. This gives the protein CASSSASSGRRETQYF.

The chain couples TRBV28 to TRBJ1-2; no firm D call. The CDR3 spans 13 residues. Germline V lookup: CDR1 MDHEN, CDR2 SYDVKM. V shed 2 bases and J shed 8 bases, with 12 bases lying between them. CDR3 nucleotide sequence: TGTGCCAGCAGTTTACTAACGGGGAGGGGCTACACCTTC. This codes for CASSLLTGRGYTF.

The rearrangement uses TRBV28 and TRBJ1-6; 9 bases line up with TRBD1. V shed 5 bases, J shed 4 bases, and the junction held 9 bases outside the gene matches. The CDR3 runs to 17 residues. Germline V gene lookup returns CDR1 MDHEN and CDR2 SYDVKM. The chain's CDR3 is CASSHGQGFPYNSPLHF. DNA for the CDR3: TGTGCCAGCAGTCACGGACAGGGGTTCCCGTATAATTCACCCCTCCACTTT.

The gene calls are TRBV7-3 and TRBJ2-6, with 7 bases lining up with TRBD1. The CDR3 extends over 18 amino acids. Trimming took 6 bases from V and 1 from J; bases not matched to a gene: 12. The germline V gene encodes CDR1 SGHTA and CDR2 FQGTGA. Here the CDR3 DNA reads TGTGCCAGCAGTCTACAGGGGTTGGGCCGATCTGGGGCCAACGTCCTGACTTTC. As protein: CASSLQGLGRSGANVLTF.

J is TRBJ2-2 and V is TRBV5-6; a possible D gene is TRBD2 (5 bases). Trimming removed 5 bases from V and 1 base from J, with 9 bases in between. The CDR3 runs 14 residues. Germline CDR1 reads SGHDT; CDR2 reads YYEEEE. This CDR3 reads CASSLRVNTGELFF. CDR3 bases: TGTGCCAGCAGTCTGAGGGTGAACACCGGGGAGCTGTTTTTT.

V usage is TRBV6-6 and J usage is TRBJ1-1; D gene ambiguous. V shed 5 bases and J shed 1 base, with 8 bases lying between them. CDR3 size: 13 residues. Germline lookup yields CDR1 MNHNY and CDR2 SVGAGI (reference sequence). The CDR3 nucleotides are TGTGCCAGCAGTCGAAATAAGAACACTGAAGCTTTCTTT. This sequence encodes CASSRNKNTEAFF.

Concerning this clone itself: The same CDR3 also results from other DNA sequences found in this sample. The chain's CDR3 is CSVEDRGTANYGYTF. For the CDR3, the DNA is TGCAGCGTTGAAGACCGGGGGACAGCTAACTATGGCTACACCTTC. This chain joins TRBV29-1 and TRBJ1-2, with 7 bases that match TRBD1. In germline, CDR1 is SQVTM, CDR2 ANQGSEA. The CDR3 is 15 amino acids. The trim removed 0 bases at V and 0 bases at J, leaving 4 bases unmatched. The full variable domain, its missing parts supplied by reference TRBV29-1 and TRBJ1-2, is SAVISQKPSRDICQRGTSLTIQCQVDSQVTMMFWYRQQPGQSLTLIATANQGSEATYESGFVIDKFPISRPNLTFSTLTVSNMSPEDSSIYLCSVEDRGTANYGYTFGSGTRLTVV.